The next 3 T cell receptor beta chains were all read from a single sample in a study of T cell changes during pregnancy in multiple sclerosis. Clones were read by immunoSEQ multiplex PCR, and TCRdb kept only the in-frame ones, dropping some. The sample holds about 32,000 clones, 85% to 95% seen once. Sequencing was performed on CD4+ T cells from peripheral blood mononuclear cells, taken in the second trimester of pregnancy. The receptors shown here come from a female donor with multiple sclerosis, enrolled in a pregnancy study.

This chain joins TRBV9 and TRBJ1-3, with 8 bases aligning to TRBD1. V lost 0 bases, J lost 2 bases, and 1 base stayed unmatched. The germline gives CDR1 SGDLS, CDR2 YYNGEE. The CDR3 is 15 amino acids. CDR3 region: CASSVVTGAGNTIYF. Here the CDR3 DNA reads TGTGCCAGCAGCGTAGTGACAGGGGCTGGAAACACCATATATTTT.

This chain's CDR3 is CASSLAGTDENLEKLFF. The CDR3 coding sequence is TGTGCCAGCAGCTTGGCGGGGACAGACGAAAACTTGGAAAAACTGTTTTTT. The chain links TRBV5-6 to TRBJ1-4, with TRBD1 matching over 7 bases. The length of the CDR3 is 17 residues. CDR1 is SGHDT, CDR2 YYEEEE, per germline. J gave up 8 bases and V 0 bases, and 13 bases lay outside the gene matches.

This clone was picked up one time. The chain uses TRBV20-1 and TRBJ2-7; 9 bases are a match to TRBD2. Germline V lookup: CDR1 DFQATT, CDR2 SNEGSKA (reference sequence). The CDR3 covers 11 residues. The V segment lost 1 base and the J segment 12 bases; nucleotides outside the gene matches: 4. Here the CDR3 reads CSARVAGERYF. CDR3 DNA sequence: TGCAGTGCTAGAGTAGCGGGAGAGAGGTACTTC.